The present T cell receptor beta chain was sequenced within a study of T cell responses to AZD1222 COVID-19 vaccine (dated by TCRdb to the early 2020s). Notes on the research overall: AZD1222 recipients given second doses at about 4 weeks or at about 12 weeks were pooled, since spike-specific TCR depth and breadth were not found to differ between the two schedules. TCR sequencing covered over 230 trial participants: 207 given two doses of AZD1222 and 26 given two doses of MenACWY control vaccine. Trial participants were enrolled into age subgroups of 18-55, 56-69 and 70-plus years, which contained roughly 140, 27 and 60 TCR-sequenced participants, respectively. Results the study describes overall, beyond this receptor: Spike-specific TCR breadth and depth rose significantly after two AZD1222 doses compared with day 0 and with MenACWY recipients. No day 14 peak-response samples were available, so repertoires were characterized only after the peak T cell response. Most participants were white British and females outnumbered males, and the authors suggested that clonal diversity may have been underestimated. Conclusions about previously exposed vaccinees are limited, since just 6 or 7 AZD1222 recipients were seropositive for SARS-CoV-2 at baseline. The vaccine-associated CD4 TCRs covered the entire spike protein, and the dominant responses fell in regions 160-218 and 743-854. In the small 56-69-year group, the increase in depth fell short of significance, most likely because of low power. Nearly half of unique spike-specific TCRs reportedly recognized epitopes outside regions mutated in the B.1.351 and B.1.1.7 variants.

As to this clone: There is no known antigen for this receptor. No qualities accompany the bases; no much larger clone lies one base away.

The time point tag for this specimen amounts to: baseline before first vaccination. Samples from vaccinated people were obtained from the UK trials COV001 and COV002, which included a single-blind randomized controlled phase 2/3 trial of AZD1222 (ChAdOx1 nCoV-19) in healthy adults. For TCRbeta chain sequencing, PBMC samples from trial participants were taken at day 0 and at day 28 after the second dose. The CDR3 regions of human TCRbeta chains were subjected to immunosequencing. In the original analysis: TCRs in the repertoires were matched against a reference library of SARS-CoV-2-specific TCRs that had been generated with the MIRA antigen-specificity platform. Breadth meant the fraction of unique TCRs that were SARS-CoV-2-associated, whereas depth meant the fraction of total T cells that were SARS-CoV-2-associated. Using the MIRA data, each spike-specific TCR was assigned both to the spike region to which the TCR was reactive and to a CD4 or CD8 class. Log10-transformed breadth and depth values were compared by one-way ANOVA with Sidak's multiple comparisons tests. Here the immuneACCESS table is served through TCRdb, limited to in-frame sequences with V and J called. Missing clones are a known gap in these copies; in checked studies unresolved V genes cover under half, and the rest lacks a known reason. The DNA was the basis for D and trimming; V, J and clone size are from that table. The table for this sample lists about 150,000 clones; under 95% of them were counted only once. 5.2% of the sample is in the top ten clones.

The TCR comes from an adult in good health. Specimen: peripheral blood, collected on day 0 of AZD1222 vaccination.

The CDR3 protein is CASSGAGEKLFF. The nucleotide sequence reads TGTGCCAGCAGTGGAGCGGGGGAAAAACTGTTTTTT. The V and J genes are TRBV2 and TRBJ1-4, with the D segment identity uncertain. V loses 4 bases of germline sequence and J loses 8 bases, and the interval between the two ends is 8 bases. Inclusive of the bounding cysteine and phenylalanine, the CDR3 is 12 residues long. The kept DNA is CDR3 alone, 36 bases in frame from the first base. CDR1 and CDR2 were assigned from the germline V gene as SNHLY and FYNNEI.